One sample yielded the 8 T cell receptor beta chains listed below, sequenced in a study of cytomegalovirus exposure and HLA in healthy donors. PCR amplification relied on 60 Vbeta primers (plus 13 Jbeta primers). This table comes from immunoSEQ multiplex PCR, and its TCRdb copy is limited to in-frame clones, with some not included. This sample has about 72,000 clones, with approximately 82% found just once. The sample comprised PBMCs. These receptors were taken from a man between 18 and 35 years old in good health and CMV-seronegative.

The chain couples TRBV9 to TRBJ1-5, with TRBD1 matching over 7 bases. The trim removed 4 bases at V and 9 bases at J, leaving 19 bases unmatched. The CDR3 covers 17 residues. Germline loops: CDR1 SGDLS, CDR2 YYNGEE. The CDR3 spells CASSKINQEDRPGPQHF. In DNA form, the CDR3 reads TGTGCCAGCAGCAAGATCAACCAGGAGGACAGGCCGGGGCCCCAGCATTTT.

This chain uses TRBV5-1 with TRBJ1-1; tentative D call: TRBD1 (5 bases). The germline V gene has CDR1 SGHRS and CDR2 YFSETQ. The CDR3 runs 15 residues. Trimming removed 0 bases from V and 6 bases from J, with 15 bases in between. The CDR3 bases are TGCGCCAGCAGCTTGGGCTTGGGGCCCCTAGCTGAAGCTTTCTTT. Amino acids: CASSLGLGPLAEAFF.

The J gene is TRBJ1-5, the V gene TRBV2, with 7 bases fitting TRBD1. With V trimmed by 4 bases and J by 1 base, 4 bases remained unmatched. CDR1 is SNHLY, CDR2 FYNNEI, per germline. There are 15 residues in the CDR3. CDR3 in DNA: TGTGCCAGCAGTGGTCTGACAGGGAGCAATCAGCCCCAGCATTTT. Amino acids: CASSGLTGSNQPQHF.

The V and J genes are TRBV5-6 and TRBJ2-3; D not resolved. Trimming shortened V by 2 bases and J by 4 bases, and 5 bases separated the two germline ends. CDR1 SGHDT and CDR2 YYEEEE come from the germline V gene. The CDR3 has 12 amino acids. CDR3 sequence: CASSFSSDTQYF. The CDR3 DNA sequence: TGTGCCAGCAGCTTCAGTTCAGATACGCAGTATTTT.

The chain joins TRBV5-6 to TRBJ2-2, with D possibly TRBD1 on 5 matching bases. The V gene lost 4 bases and the J gene lost 6 bases, with 25 bases spanning the gap. CDR3 length equals 18 residues. CDR1 is SGHDT and CDR2 is YYEEEE in the germline V gene. CDR3: CASSALYRGSGPAGELFF. The CDR3 nucleotides read TGTGCCAGCAGCGCCCTTTATCGTGGTTCAGGGCCAGCCGGGGAGCTGTTTTTT.

The chain uses TRBV11-2 and TRBJ1-5; D gene uncertain. The CDR3 is made up of 14 amino acids. CDR1 is SGHAT, CDR2 FQNNGV, per germline. V was pared by 1 base and J by 3 bases, with 7 bases between. CDR3 bases: TGTGCCAGCAGCTTAGGTTCGGTCAATCAGCCCCAGCATTTT. Translation: CASSLGSVNQPQHF.

This sequence joins TRBV5-6 and TRBJ1-5, with D possibly being TRBD1 (6 bases). The ends were cut back, 0 bases at V and 4 bases at J, with 8 bases in the middle. Germline CDR1 SGHDT, CDR2 YYEEEE. The CDR3 contains 14 residues. For the CDR3, the DNA is TGTGCCAGCAGCTTGGGAGGGGGTAATCAGCCCCAGCATTTT. Its protein product is CASSLGGGNQPQHF.

The chain recombines TRBV27 with TRBJ2-7; D uncertain. V was pared by 3 bases and J by 4 bases, with 10 bases between. The CDR3 contains 13 residues. Germline CDR1 MNHEY, CDR2 SMNVEV (reference sequence). The CDR3 DNA is TGTGCCAGCAGTTTGTATCCGGGTTACGAGCAGTACTTC. Protein product: CASSLYPGYEQYF.